This T cell receptor (beta chain) was observed in a study of tissue T cells after allogeneic stem cell transplantation. General observations from the study: Anatomically similar tissues had similar TCR repertoires within each patient. Tissue-detected TCR repertoire was only partly captured by blood and spleen T cells. Few T cell clones were shared across patients, but motif clusters showed tissue-specific shared signatures.

Note on this clone: No antigen is known for it. Genes and germline are mouse. The read gets to within 1 residue of the CDR3 end, and the germline J gene fills in the rest.

Sample time point: mouse harvest day 14 after allogeneic transplant. Mouse grafts combined 10^7 T-cell-depleted bone marrow cells with 10^6 splenic CD5+ T cells. Mice had MHC-mismatched B6 into BALB/c GVHD, sampled day 7 or 14. The germline V gene encodes CDR1 NSQYPW and CDR2 LRSPGD (reference sequence). V lost 0 bases and J lost 7, with 9 bases in between. CDR3 size: 13 residues. Repertoires were generated with immunoSEQ multiplex PCR, while TCRdb's copy carries only in-frame clones and drops some. The sample carries some 2,700 clones, roughly 41% recorded once. The TCR comes from a female BALB/c mouse given C57BL/6 T cells with graft-versus-host disease after an allogeneic hematopoietic cell transplant. This chain links TRBV1 with TRBJ1-1, with a tentative D call TRBD1 (6 bases). The specimen was gut tissue. The sequenced part of the CDR3 DNA is TGCACCTGCAGTGCAGATCGCAGGGGAGAAGTCTTC. Residues: CTCSADRRGEVF. The whole CDR3 is CTCSADRRGEVFF.